What follows is one T cell receptor beta chain and its context. Its antigen remains unidentified. It has no much larger one-base neighbor in the sample; base qualities were not kept. These data belong to a study of T cells in localized non-small cell lung cancer (dated by TCRdb to the early 2020s). In the study overall: The study examined T cell repertoires in approximately 240 patients with early-stage NSCLC and compared tumors with uninvolved tumor-adjacent lungs. NSCLC patients had a mean age of roughly 69 years, and fewer than 150 were male and nearly 110 female. The cohort consisted of roughly 240 treatment-naive NSCLC patients whose localized lung tumors had been resected.

At diagnosis, tumor, uninvolved tumor-adjacent lung and peripheral blood were collected and then preserved as a mix of FFPE and fresh-frozen material. For TCR repertoire profiling, blood samples were analyzed as peripheral blood mononuclear cells. Trimming takes 2 bases from V and 2 bases from J, and the germline ends sit 10 bases apart. The CDR3 numbers 14 residues from cysteine through phenylalanine. Left in the record is the CDR3 DNA by itself, 42 bases read in frame from the first base. CDR1 and CDR2, looked up from the germline V gene, are SGHTA and FQGNSA. TCR beta CDR3 regions were sequenced from DNA using the immunoSEQ Assay. Per the authors' processing: T cell density was computed as TCR beta template counts normalized to usable DNA estimated by amplifying housekeeping genes. The preseqR package was used to estimate richness by extrapolating to 400,000 templates for PBMC samples and to 120,000 templates for tissue samples. Clonality was taken to be one minus Pielou's evenness. Tissue-enriched TCRs were identified by differential abundance testing using productive amino-acid clonotypes, minimum total count 5 and alpha 0.1. The Jaccard Index and the Morisita Overlap Index were used to measure how much the repertoires overlapped between compartments. GLIPH clustered TCR beta CDR3s with public tetramer-defined viral CDR3s; viral motifs required at least three viral sequences plus V-gene enrichment. TCRdb provides this immuneACCESS table in a form limited to in-frame rearrangements. Some clones are lacking; in checked studies, under half of them reflect an unresolved V gene, and why the rest are absent is not known. V, J and clone size were drawn from that table, and D and trimming were deduced from the DNA. Across this sample there are 70,000 to 100,000 clones, with 80% seen only once. The biggest ten clones account for about a tenth of the sample.

Broad study findings and their caveats: Uninvolved tumor-adjacent lung showed the highest T cell clonality, higher than tumor, which suggests more focused antigenic responses in the uninvolved tumor-adjacent lung. Because the study design was exploratory, TCR variables were selected using unadjusted p-values without false-discovery rate correction. Multi-region tumor sequencing was not performed, so intratumor heterogeneity could not be excluded. Of the top 100 tumor clones, a median of roughly 53 were detected in paired uninvolved adjacent lung; about 26 were also among that lung's top 100. Higher T cell density in blood was associated with longer overall survival, whereas higher clonality in adjacent lung was associated with shorter survival.

The TCR sequence derives from a female donor of 60 years or more with stage I lung adenocarcinoma. Here the sequenced sample was peripheral blood, taken before any cancer treatment. Recombination joined TRBV7-2 with TRBJ2-7; the D gene is perhaps TRBD1, from 6 matching bases. The base sequence is TGTGCCAGCAGCTTATCCCAGGGGCCCTACGAGCAGTACTTC. This yields the protein CASSLSQGPYEQYF.